These 31 T cell receptor beta chains were sequenced from one sample in a study of shared clonotypes between healthy human individuals. This table comes from immunoSEQ multiplex PCR, and its TCRdb copy is limited to in-frame clones, with some not included. The sample holds 800,000 or so clones; around 96% are singletons and the top ten take about 0.22%. Naive CD8 cells comprised CD45RO-negative, CCR7-positively selected cells, excluding terminally differentiated effector memory CD45RA+ cells. The sample was naive CD8+ T cells sorted from blood. All receptors derive from a man aged 30 to 39 in good health.

The rearrangement joins TRBV11-2 to TRBJ2-3; 9 nucleotides align to TRBD2. CDR1 and CDR2 (germline): SGHAT, FQNNGV. The CDR3 covers 17 residues. Trimming removed 6 bases from V and 3 bases from J; junction bases left unmatched: 13. The DNA of the CDR3 is TGTGCCAGCAGGAGGGCGGGAGGGGTCCTCAGGACAGATACGCAGTATTTT. This translates into CASRRAGGVLRTDTQYF. Looking up the rest from reference TRBV11-2 and TRBJ2-3 gives the full variable domain: EAGVAQSPRYKIIEKRQSVAFWCNPISGHATLYWYQQILGQGPKLLIQFQNNGVVDDSQLPKDRFSAERLKGVDSTLKIQPAKLEDSAVYLCASRRAGGVLRTDTQYFGPGTRLTVL.

This clone was recorded once. This chain links TRBV25-1 with TRBJ2-2, with D perhaps assigned TRBD1 or TRBD2 (5 bases each). The CDR3 totals 16 residues. Trimming left V 1 base short and J 2 bases short, with 11 bases between. Germline V gene data show CDR1 as MGHDK and CDR2 as SYGVNS. CDR3 in amino acids: CASSESEGRNTGELFF. CDR3 nucleotide sequence: TGTGCCAGCAGTGAATCTGAGGGGCGTAACACCGGGGAGCTGTTTTTT. Combining the CDR3 with reference TRBV25-1 and TRBJ2-2 gives the whole variable domain EADIYQTPRYLVIGTGKKITLECSQTMGHDKMYWYQQDPGMELHLIHYSYGVNSTEKGDLSSESTVSRIRTEHFPLTLESARPSHTSQYLCASSESEGRNTGELFFGEGSRLTVL.

The chain joins TRBV29-1 to TRBJ2-5; 10 nucleotides line up with TRBD2. Trimming took 7 bases from V and 5 from J; bases not matched to a gene: 28. The CDR3 length is 20 residues. Per the germline V gene, CDR1 is SQVTM and CDR2 is ANQGSEA. The DNA of the CDR3 is TGCAGCGCTGACGGGGACAGGATCCTTGGGACGGGACTAGCGTGGGAGACCCAGTACTTC. Translation gives CSADGDRILGTGLAWETQYF.

With regard to this clone: Other nucleotide sequences from this sample produce the same CDR3. The rearrangement links TRBV14 to TRBJ2-7; no firm D call. V was pared by 0 bases and J by 0 bases, with 0 bases between. Germline V CDR1 and CDR2: SGHDN, FVKESK. The CDR3 is 12 amino acids. In DNA form, the CDR3 reads TGTGCCAGCAGCCAAGACTCCTACGAGCAGTACTTC. Protein sequence: CASSQDSYEQYF.

The V and J genes are TRBV13 and TRBJ2-1, with 7 bases that match TRBD1. CDR1 and CDR2 from the germline V gene are PRHDT and FYEKMQ (reference sequence). J was trimmed by 6 bases and V by 7 bases; bases with no gene match: 3. The CDR3 consists of 12 residues. The CDR3 DNA reads as TGTGCCAGCAACGGGGACAGCAATGAGCAGTTCTTC. Translated: CASNGDSNEQFF.

The chain joins TRBV28 to TRBJ1-5, with 9 bases matching TRBD1. Germline V gene data show CDR1 as MDHEN and CDR2 as SYDVKM. The CDR3 has 18 amino acids. J was trimmed by 0 bases and V by 4 bases; bases with no gene match: 10. The CDR3 is CASSSLGQGKYSNQPQHF. In nucleotides, the CDR3 is TGTGCCAGCAGTTCGTTAGGACAGGGGAAATATAGCAATCAGCCCCAGCATTTT.

The rearrangement uses TRBV7-9 and TRBJ2-2, with 10 bases lining up with TRBD1. The length of the CDR3 is 15 residues. Germline V gene lookup returns CDR1 SEHNR and CDR2 FQNEAQ (reference sequence). V lost 4 bases and J lost 4; bases outside the gene matches: 3. The CDR3 here is CASSYRDRGTGELFF. Written as DNA, the CDR3 is TGTGCCAGCAGCTACCGGGACAGGGGCACCGGGGAGCTGTTTTTT.

The chain recombines TRBV4-3 with TRBJ2-5, with 10 bases that match TRBD1. After removal of 0 bases from V and 11 bases from J, the junction contained 12 bases not matched to a gene. Germline V gene lookup returns CDR1 LGHNA and CDR2 YSLEER. This CDR3 has 16 amino acids. This CDR3 is CASSQDAGTGEGEQYF. Here the CDR3 DNA reads TGCGCCAGCAGCCAAGACGCCGGGACAGGGGAAGGGGAGCAGTACTTC.

The chain couples TRBV19 to TRBJ2-7, with D perhaps assigned TRBD1 or TRBD2 (5 bases each). Germline CDR1 LNHDA, CDR2 SQIVND (reference sequence). This CDR3 contains 12 residues. Trimming stripped 10 bases from V and 6 bases from J, with 16 bases between. CDR3 amino acids: CATSGAGTEQYF. The CDR3 DNA sequence: TGTGCCACCTCTGGGGCAGGGACCGAGCAGTACTTC.

The chain carries TRBV27 and TRBJ2-1; D is ambiguous. CDR1 is MNHEY and CDR2 is SMNVEV in the germline V gene (reference sequence). The V and J ends lost 6 bases and 0 bases respectively, with 15 bases between them. This CDR3 is 16 amino acids long. This CDR3 reads CASSHGSFSSYNEQFF. The CDR3 bases are TGTGCCAGCAGCCACGGTAGTTTTAGCTCCTACAATGAGCAGTTCTTC.

The rearrangement joins TRBV10-1 to TRBJ2-3; 13 bases are a match to TRBD2. Looked up from germline, CDR1 is WNHNN and CDR2 is SYGVQD (reference sequence). This CDR3 has 18 residues. V was pared by 0 bases and J by 1 base, with 4 bases of the junction left unmatched. CDR3 DNA sequence: TGCGCCAGCAGTGAGTCGACTAGCGGGAGGCAGGGCACAGATACGCAGTATTTT. This translates into CASSESTSGRQGTDTQYF.

The V call is TRBV29-1, the J call TRBJ2-2, with D perhaps TRBD1 (6 bases). The germline V gene encodes CDR1 SQVTM and CDR2 ANQGSEA. The V gene lost 1 base and the J gene lost 5 bases, with 14 bases spanning the gap. The CDR3 totals 15 residues. DNA for the CDR3: TGCAGCGTTGAAGGGCAGGGGATAGGGACCGGGGAGCTGTTTTTT. It translates to CSVEGQGIGTGELFF.

The chain is built from TRBV4-1 and TRBJ2-1, with D possibly being TRBD2 (5 bases). The CDR3 runs to 16 residues. The V and J ends lost 0 bases and 3 bases respectively, with 12 bases between them. The germline gives CDR1 MGHRA, CDR2 YSYEKL. As DNA, the CDR3 is TGCGCCAGCAGCCAAGAAGGAGGCCCCGGCTACAATGAGCAGTTCTTC. Amino acids: CASSQEGGPGYNEQFF.

The chain links TRBV7-2 to TRBJ2-5; 7 positions agree with TRBD2. CDR3 length: 14 residues. With 2 bases clipped from V and 9 bases from J, the junction kept 9 bases outside the gene matches. From germline, CDR1 is SGHTA and CDR2 FQGNSA. For the CDR3, the DNA is TGTGCCAGCAGCTTATTTAAGCGGGACCCCTCCCAGTACTTC. Encoded protein: CASSLFKRDPSQYF.

This clone has just one count. The chain carries TRBV11-2 and TRBJ2-7; 7 nucleotides align to TRBD2. CDR3 length: 15 residues. With 0 bases clipped from V and 3 bases from J, the junction kept 5 bases outside the gene matches. From germline, CDR1 is SGHAT and CDR2 FQNNGV. Here the CDR3 DNA reads TGTGCCAGCAGCTTAGAGGGGGGGGTGATCTACGAGCAGTACTTC. Protein product: CASSLEGGVIYEQYF.

Comment on this clone: This same CDR3 is encoded by further DNA sequences in the sample. J is TRBJ2-1 and V is TRBV27, with 12 bases matching TRBD2. This CDR3 has 15 residues. Trimming cost V 2 bases and J 4 bases; bases outside gene matches: 0. Germline V gene sequence: CDR1 MNHEY, CDR2 SMNVEV (reference sequence). This chain's CDR3 is CASSLGTSGYNEQFF. DNA for the CDR3: TGTGCCAGCAGTTTAGGGACTAGCGGGTACAATGAGCAGTTCTTC.

The V and J genes are TRBV28 and TRBJ2-7; 9 bases map to TRBD2. The V gene end was trimmed by 6 bases and the J gene end by 4 bases; junction bases not matched to a gene: 7. The V gene's germline CDR1 is MDHEN and CDR2 SYDVKM. This CDR3 has 14 residues. CDR3 bases: TGTGCCAGCAGAATAGCGGGAGAAGGATACGAGCAGTACTTC. Its translation is CASRIAGEGYEQYF.

This clone was observed a single time. This sample includes further DNA sequences coding for the same CDR3. V and J are TRBV19 and TRBJ2-1; 9 bases are a match to TRBD2. The V gene's germline CDR1 is LNHDA and CDR2 SQIVND (reference sequence). The CDR3 contains 15 residues. The V segment lost 5 bases and the J segment 2 bases; nucleotides outside the gene matches: 4. The CDR3 DNA is TGTGCCAGTAGTCCGACTAGCGGTACCTACAATGAGCAGTTCTTC. It translates to CASSPTSGTYNEQFF. The complete variable domain, with remaining parts taken from reference TRBV19 and TRBJ2-1, reads DGGITQSPKYLFRKEGQNVTLSCEQNLNHDAMYWYRQDPGQGLRLIYYSQIVNDFQKGDIAEGYSVSREKKESFPLTVTSAQKNPTAFYLCASSPTSGTYNEQFFGPGTRLTVL.

The J gene is TRBJ2-3, the V gene TRBV7-9; 9 bases are a match to TRBD1. CDR3 length: 17 residues. Germline CDR1 is SEHNR and CDR2 is FQNEAQ (reference sequence). V shed 6 bases, J shed 7 bases, and the junction held 17 bases outside the gene matches. The CDR3, as DNA: TGTGCCAGCAGTTTCGACCTGCGGACAGGGGTTGTGAATACGCAGTATTTT. It is translated as CASSFDLRTGVVNTQYF.

V gene TRBV6-5 combines with J gene TRBJ2-7; the D call may be TRBD1 or TRBD2 (5 bases each). The germline V gene encodes CDR1 MNHEY and CDR2 SVGAGI. This CDR3 region has 13 residues. The V and J ends lost 4 bases and 4 bases respectively, with 11 bases between them. The CDR3 sequence is CASSWDGSYEQYF. The CDR3 region has the DNA TGTGCCAGCAGTTGGGACGGCTCATACGAGCAGTACTTC.

The rearrangement uses TRBV27 and TRBJ1-1, with D hard to call. CDR3 length equals 15 residues. Germline V gene lookup returns CDR1 MNHEY and CDR2 SMNVEV (reference sequence). Trimming removed 2 bases from V and 1 base from J, with 11 bases in between. CDR3 DNA sequence: TGTGCCAGCAGTTTAAGGGCCGTGGAGAACACTGAAGCTTTCTTT. Translating it yields CASSLRAVENTEAFF.

The chain uses TRBV7-9 and TRBJ2-7, with a possible D match to TRBD1 (6 bases). Germline V gives CDR1 SEHNR, CDR2 FQNEAQ (reference sequence). Trimming took 5 bases from V and 6 from J, leaving 17 bases between them. The CDR3 runs to 14 residues. CDR3 protein: CASSPPQQGFEQYF. In DNA form, the CDR3 reads TGTGCCAGCAGCCCGCCGCAACAGGGTTTCGAGCAGTACTTC. Filled out from reference TRBV7-9 and TRBJ2-7, the complete variable domain reads DTGVSQNPRHKITKRGQNVTFRCDPISEHNRLYWYRQTLGQGPEFLTYFQNEAQLEKSRLLSDRFSAERPKGSFSTLEIQRTEQGDSAMYLCASSPPQQGFEQYFGPGTRLTVT.

This chain joins TRBV7-8 and TRBJ1-5; no firm D call. The CDR3 covers 15 residues. The V and J ends lost 2 bases and 1 base respectively, with 9 bases between them. CDR1 and CDR2 from the germline V gene are SGHVS and FQNEAQ. The CDR3 DNA reads TGTGCCAGCAGCTTATATGCCCAGAGCAATCAGCCCCAGCATTTT. This codes for CASSLYAQSNQPQHF.

On this clone: Other DNA sequences of this sample code for an identical CDR3. The genes are TRBV27 and TRBJ2-1; 10 bases match TRBD2. This CDR3 comprises 15 residues. The J segment lost 3 bases and the V segment lost 5 bases, leaving 4 bases of the junction unmatched. Per germline, CDR1 MNHEY and CDR2 SMNVEV (reference sequence). This CDR3 reads CASSLTSGHYNEQFF. The CDR3 nucleotides are TGTGCCAGCAGTCTGACTAGCGGGCACTACAATGAGCAGTTCTTC.

The rearrangement joins TRBV7-9 to TRBJ1-1; TRBD1 matches at 12 bases. Germline V gene lookup returns CDR1 SEHNR and CDR2 FQNEAQ (reference sequence). CDR3 length: 17 residues. Unmatched junction bases numbered 7, after V lost 4 bases and J lost 1 base. The CDR3 loop is CASSSGTGGRGNTEAFF. In nucleotides, the CDR3 is TGTGCCAGCAGCTCCGGGACAGGGGGCCGGGGGAACACTGAAGCTTTCTTT.

V and J are TRBV28 and TRBJ2-1, with 10 nucleotides matching TRBD2. CDR1 is MDHEN, CDR2 SYDVKM, per germline. CDR3 size: 16 residues. V trimming: 2 bases; J trimming: 2 bases; junction bases outside the gene matches: 3. The CDR3 nucleotides read TGTGCCAGCAGTTTACCTCTAGCGGGAGCCTACAATGAGCAGTTCTTC. Its translation: CASSLPLAGAYNEQFF.

This clone has just one count. The V gene is TRBV30, the J gene TRBJ2-7; D remains unclear. The germline V and J ends were trimmed by 5 bases and 0 bases, with 14 bases remaining between them. CDR3 length: 14 amino acids. Looked up from germline, CDR1 is GTSNPN and CDR2 is SVGIG (reference sequence). The CDR3 nucleotides are TGTGCCTGGGGAAGGACGGTGAGCTCCTACGAGCAGTACTTC. Translating gives CAWGRTVSSYEQYF.

The chain joins TRBV28 to TRBJ1-3; TRBD1 might be the D (5 bases). Trimming removed 2 bases at V and 5 bases at J, with 22 bases between. CDR3 length: 18 amino acids. Germline V gene sequence: CDR1 MDHEN, CDR2 SYDVKM. The CDR3, as DNA: TGTGCCAGCAGTTTAGTCCCCCGGGGCCCATTCCGGCGAAACACCATATATTTT. Amino acids: CASSLVPRGPFRRNTIYF. The full variable domain, with the rest looked up from reference TRBV28 and TRBJ1-3, is DVKVTQSSRYLVKRTGEKVFLECVQDMDHENMFWYRQDPGLGLRLIYFSYDVKMKEKGDIPEGYSVSREKKERFSLILESASTNQTSMYLCASSLVPRGPFRRNTIYFGEGSWLTVV.

CDR3 coding DNA: TGCGCCAGCAGCTCAAAAGGGGGCTATCGCTACGAGCAGTACTTC. It translates to CASSSKGGYRYEQYF. The V and J genes are TRBV4-1 and TRBJ2-7, with 7 positions matching TRBD1. The CDR3 spans 15 residues. Germline CDR1 reads MGHRA; CDR2 reads YSYEKL. The ends lost 5 bases at V and 3 bases at J; junction bases unmatched: 10.

The count of this clone is one. V is TRBV30 and J is TRBJ1-2; the match to TRBD1 covers 8 bases. With V trimmed by 4 bases and J by 8 bases, 6 bases remained unmatched. The CDR3 length is 12 residues. Germline V gene sequence: CDR1 GTSNPN, CDR2 SVGIG (reference sequence). CDR3 in amino acids: CAWNGQGEGYTF. The CDR3 nucleotides are TGTGCCTGGAACGGACAGGGAGAGGGCTACACCTTC.

For this clone: The sample holds other DNA sequences that translate to the same CDR3. The chain has TRBV27 and TRBJ2-7; possibly TRBD1 or TRBD2 for D (5 bases each). The V gene lost 3 bases and the J gene lost 0 bases, with 9 bases spanning the gap. The length of the CDR3 is 14 residues. The germline V gene has CDR1 MNHEY and CDR2 SMNVEV (reference sequence). CDR3 sequence (DNA): TGTGCCAGCAGTTTGGGGCGGGCCTCCTACGAGCAGTACTTC. Translated: CASSLGRASYEQYF.